These 4 T cell receptor beta chains originate from one sample sequenced in a study of cytomegalovirus exposure and HLA in healthy donors. 60 Vbeta and 13 Jbeta primers were used in PCR. TCRdb's copy holds only in-frame clones and misses some; the assay was immunoSEQ multiplex PCR. The sample yields about 61,000 clones, 70% to 90% seen once. Specimen: PBMCs. The receptors come from a man between 18 and 29 years old in good health and CMV-seronegative.

The rearrangement links TRBV28 to TRBJ1-2; D possibly corresponds to TRBD1 (5 bases). CDR3 length: 13 residues. Per germline, CDR1 MDHEN and CDR2 SYDVKM. Trimming pared 4 bases from V and 4 bases from J, leaving 10 bases between. The CDR3 spells CASSYQGGYGYTF. CDR3 in DNA: TGTGCCAGCAGTTATCAGGGAGGCTATGGCTACACCTTC.

This chain uses TRBV5-1 with TRBJ2-7; TRBD2 aligns across 9 bases. The CDR3 sequence is 14 residues long. The germline gives CDR1 SGHRS, CDR2 YFSETQ. The J segment lost 2 bases and the V segment lost 4 bases, leaving 4 bases of the junction unmatched. CDR3 DNA: TGCGCCAGCAGCAATAGCGGGGGCCCCTACGAGCAGTACTTC. This sequence encodes CASSNSGGPYEQYF.

This clone was recorded once. The CDR3 protein is CASSLGVGTRMSSYNSPLHF. The CDR3 DNA reads as TGTGCCAGCAGTTTGGGAGTTGGGACTCGAATGTCCTCCTATAATTCACCCCTCCACTTT. The V gene is TRBV28, the J gene TRBJ1-6, with a possible D match to TRBD1 (5 bases). Germline CDR1 is MDHEN and CDR2 is SYDVKM. Trimming took 3 bases from V and 0 from J, leaving 21 bases between them. The CDR3 runs 20 residues.

This chain links TRBV9 with TRBJ1-1; TRBD1 aligns across 9 bases. J was trimmed by 6 bases and V by 4 bases; bases with no gene match: 7. Per the germline V gene, CDR1 is SGDLS and CDR2 is YYNGEE. There are 14 residues in the CDR3. CDR3 residues: CASSPEQGAPEAFF. The CDR3 DNA is TGTGCCAGCAGCCCAGAACAGGGGGCCCCTGAAGCTTTCTTT.